The 5 T cell receptor beta chains below were found in one sample sequenced in a study of blood T cell repertoires in COVID-19. Profiled with immunoSEQ multiplex PCR; TCRdb holds only in-frame clones, not every one. Found here are around 250,000 clones, 80% to 90% of them singletons; the top ten hold roughly 8.6%. Sequencing was done on a sample of peripheral blood. Receptors were obtained from a middle-aged man with active or convalescent COVID-19.

The chain couples TRBV5-4 to TRBJ2-3; the match to TRBD1 covers 7 bases. The CDR3 totals 15 residues. Germline CDR1 and CDR2: SGHNT and YYREEE (reference sequence). J gave up 4 bases and V 0 bases, and 5 bases lay outside the gene matches. The CDR3: CASSLARQGPDTQYF. The CDR3 bases are TGTGCCAGCAGCTTGGCGCGACAGGGCCCAGATACGCAGTATTTT.

V and J are TRBV5-1 and TRBJ1-3; maybe TRBD1 (5 bases). The CDR3 runs to 14 residues. V was clipped by 3 bases and J by 2 bases, with 9 bases between them. Germline CDR1 reads SGHRS; CDR2 reads YFSETQ. Here the CDR3 reads CASSSMDTGNTIYF. The CDR3 DNA reads as TGCGCCAGCAGCTCGATGGACACTGGAAACACCATATATTTT.

The CDR3, as DNA: TGTGCCAGCAGTTCCCTGACAACCCAGACTGAAGCTTTCTTT. This sequence encodes CASSSLTTQTEAFF. The chain carries TRBV6-5 and TRBJ1-1; no reliable D call. This CDR3 is 14 amino acids long. Trimming pared 4 bases from V and 5 bases from J, leaving 14 bases between. The germline V gene has CDR1 MNHEY and CDR2 SVGAGI.

J is TRBJ1-1 and V is TRBV7-2, with TRBD1 matching over 8 bases. Germline CDR1 SGHTA, CDR2 FQGNSA. This CDR3 comprises 14 residues. V was clipped by 6 bases and J by 3 bases; unmatched bases: 6. The CDR3 region is CASSTGQGHTEAFF. DNA for the CDR3: TGTGCCAGCAGTACTGGACAGGGCCACACTGAAGCTTTCTTT.

In its sample, this clone was seen once. This chain links TRBV24-1 with TRBJ2-2; possible D gene TRBD1, 6 bases. Germline assignment: CDR1 KGHDR and CDR2 SFDVKD. V lost 5 bases, J lost 6 bases, and 9 bases lay in between. The CDR3 is made up of 13 amino acids. The CDR3 region has the DNA TGTGCCACCAGTGGGGACAACCCCGGGGAGCTGTTTTTT. Protein sequence: CATSGDNPGELFF.